This T cell receptor beta chain was captured by sequencing in a study of shared clonotypes between healthy human individuals. Regarding the study as a whole: Donors were few, which limited the genetic and exposure-history diversity represented. Clonotypes shared by all four sorted-subset donors had higher generation probabilities than non-shared clonotypes. The rarefaction results pointed to incomplete sorted-subset sequencing despite large depth.

Original methodology: ImmunoSEQ supplied junction-only sequences lacking quality scores, so filtering was different. Sequencing was performed with immunoSEQ multiplex PCR; in TCRdb, only in-frame clones are kept and a portion is missing. The DNA gave D and trimming, while V, J and clone size come from that table. Of about 730,000 clones detected, about two thirds appear once; the ten largest clones hold approximately 2%. The germline gives CDR1 MNHNS, CDR2 SASEGT. The V end was cut by 10 bases, the J end by 3 bases, with 13 bases between. The CDR3 is 13 residues long. There are a few counts of this clone. Its antigen is undetermined.

The TCR sequence derives from a woman aged 30 to 39 in good health. This chain uses TRBV6-1 with TRBJ1-5; perhaps TRBD1 as D (6 bases). Material: memory CD4+ T cells sorted from blood. Subset defined: CD45RA-negative fraction. As DNA, the CDR3 is TGTGCCACGACCCGGACAGTCAATCAGCCCCAGCATTTT. Its translation is CATTRTVNQPQHF.